These 17 T cell receptor beta chains were sequenced from one sample in a study of CD8 T cells in Susac syndrome. It was with random hexamers that roughly 0.45 to 1 ug RNA was reverse transcribed. TCRdb reprocessed the immunoSEQ multiplex PCR reads via MiXCR and lists one record per CDR3 protein. The sample holds about 200,000 distinct CDR3 sequences, over 85% seen once. Sample: CD4+ T cells from PBMCs. All receptors derive from a human donor in good health.

This clonotype is a singleton in its sample. This chain uses TRBV28 with TRBJ1-3; TRBD1 might be the D (5 bases). V was cut by 6 bases and J by 6 bases, with 21 bases left in between. Germline V gives CDR1 MDHEN, CDR2 SYDVKM. This CDR3 has 16 amino acids. The CDR3 loop reads CASSSHRGRAANTIYF. CDR3 DNA sequence: TGTGCCAGCAGCTCACATCGGGGACGGGCGGCAAACACCATATATTTT.

This chain joins TRBV9 and TRBJ2-5, with D possibly TRBD2 on 5 matching bases. Germline loops: CDR1 SGDLS, CDR2 YYNGEE. CDR3 length: 14 amino acids. Trimming removed 0 bases at V and 1 base at J, with 7 bases between. The CDR3: CASSVGTLQETQYF. In nucleotides, the CDR3 is TGTGCCAGCAGCGTAGGGACTCTCCAAGAGACCCAGTACTTC.

The chain carries TRBV6-2 or TRBV6-3 and TRBJ2-6; D call uncertain. Germline loops: CDR1 MNHEY, CDR2 SVGEGT. The CDR3 has 15 residues. V lost 6 bases to trimming and J lost 4 bases, with 13 bases between them. The CDR3 nucleotides are TGTGCCAGCAGAGTGCCGAGTGTCGGGGCCAACGTCCTGACTTTC. As protein: CASRVPSVGANVLTF.

Regarding this clonotype: One end of the junction varies from germline; a read error may be responsible. The chain has TRBV3-1 and TRBJ1-2; TRBD1 might be the D (6 bases). The CDR3 has 13 residues. Per germline, CDR1 LGHDT and CDR2 YNNKEL (reference sequence). The CDR3 DNA is TGTGCCAGCAGTGGAGGGGGTCTCTATGGCTACACTTTC. Translated, it gives CASSGGGLYGYTF.

V usage is TRBV5-1 and J usage is TRBJ1-2; weak D call: TRBD1 (6 bases). Germline CDR1 SGHRS, CDR2 YFSETQ. The CDR3 consists of 13 residues. V was shortened by 0 bases and J by 6 bases, with 9 bases between the two germline ends. CDR3 bases: TGCGCCAGCAGCTTGGTTGCAGGGGATGGCTACACCTTC. It specifies CASSLVAGDGYTF.

The chain carries TRBV28 and TRBJ2-5; no firm D call. Per the germline V gene, CDR1 is MDHEN and CDR2 is SYDVKM. V lost 3 bases, J lost 4 bases, and 12 bases lay in between. This CDR3 region has 14 residues. The CDR3 bases are TGTGCCAGCAGTTTTGTGGCAGACGGAGAGACCCAGTACTTC. Its protein product is CASSFVADGETQYF.

This chain links TRBV24-1 with TRBJ1-2; 8 bases match TRBD1. Germline CDR1 reads KGHDR; CDR2 reads SFDVKD. V gave up 3 bases and J gave up 4 bases; unmatched junction bases: 9. This CDR3 comprises 16 residues. CDR3 bases: TGTGCCACCAGTGATCCTGGACAGGGCCAAACCTATGGCTACACCTTC. Encoded protein: CATSDPGQGQTYGYTF.

The chain recombines TRBV30 with TRBJ2-1; D might be TRBD2 (5 bases). Trimming pared 2 bases from V and 4 bases from J, leaving 6 bases between. The CDR3 has 12 residues. The germline gives CDR1 GTSNPN, CDR2 SVGIG (reference sequence). The CDR3 DNA sequence: TGTGCCTGGAGTCGGGATTACAATGAGCAGTTCTTC. It yields the protein CAWSRDYNEQFF.

V is TRBV7-2 and J is TRBJ2-2, with D possibly matching TRBD1 (5 bases). Trimming took off 3 bases at V and 4 bases at J, with 12 bases between the two ends. This CDR3 region has 15 residues. Germline CDR1 reads SGHTA; CDR2 reads FQGNSA. The DNA for the CDR3 is TGTGCCAGCAGCTTGGGGCCCCCGGGCACCGGGGAGCTGTTTTTT. Translation: CASSLGPPGTGELFF.

The V call is TRBV20-1, the J call TRBJ2-5, with D tentatively TRBD1 or TRBD2 (5 bases each). The germline CDR1 and CDR2 sequences are DFQATT and SNEGSKA (reference sequence). Trimming removed 3 bases from V and 1 base from J, with 12 bases in between. The CDR3 covers 14 residues. The CDR3 coding sequence is TGCAGTGCTAGTAATCCCGGGGCCCAAGAGACCCAGTACTTC. It codes for CSASNPGAQETQYF.

The CDR3 protein is CASSYREVFNEQFF. The DNA for the CDR3 is TGTGCCAGCAGTTACCGGGAAGTATTCAATGAGCAGTTCTTC. V usage is TRBV6-6 and J usage is TRBJ2-1; TRBD2 might be the D (5 bases). The CDR3 covers 14 residues. The germline V gene has CDR1 MNHNY and CDR2 SVGAGI (reference sequence). The germline V and J ends were trimmed by 2 bases and 6 bases, with 11 bases remaining between them.

The CDR3 nucleotides read TGCAGTGCTAGAAAGCTCGAGCAGTACGTC. Translating gives CSARKLEQYV. The genes are TRBV20-1 and TRBJ2-7; D gene uncertain. The CDR3 length is 10 residues. Germline V gene data show CDR1 as DFQATT and CDR2 as SNEGSKA (reference sequence). V lost 2 bases and J lost 6, with 5 bases in between.

The chain uses TRBV5-1 and TRBJ1-1, with D tentatively TRBD1 (5 bases). This CDR3 contains 16 residues. Germline CDR1 reads SGHRS; CDR2 reads YFSETQ. Trimming left V 0 bases short and J 5 bases short, with 17 bases between. For the CDR3, the DNA is TGCGCCAGCAGCTTGGAAGGCAGCGGGGGATCTACTGAAGCTTTCTTT. Translation gives CASSLEGSGGSTEAFF.

This clonotype was detected only once. The chain couples TRBV3-1 to TRBJ2-6; D call uncertain. Trimming took off 4 bases at V and 4 bases at J, with 8 bases between the two ends. Germline loops: CDR1 LGHDT, CDR2 YNNKEL (reference sequence). This CDR3 is built from 14 residues. The chain's CDR3 is CASSPPVGANVLTF. CDR3 sequence (DNA): TGTGCCAGCAGCCCGCCCGTGGGGGCCAACGTCCTGACTTTC.

The rearrangement links TRBV14 to TRBJ2-1, with TRBD2 matching 13 bases. The CDR3 consists of 16 residues. Trimming cost V 3 bases and J 9 bases; bases outside gene matches: 8. Per the germline V gene, CDR1 is SGHDN and CDR2 is FVKESK. CDR3 in DNA: TGTGCCAGCAGCCATAGGACTAGCGGGAGTGGTGTTGAGCAGTTCTTC. Translating gives CASSHRTSGSGVEQFF.

This sequence joins TRBV20-1 and TRBJ2-7; no clear D. This CDR3 has 11 residues. V lost 6 bases and J lost 4, with 10 bases in between. Germline lookup yields CDR1 DFQATT and CDR2 SNEGSKA (reference sequence). Here the CDR3 DNA reads TGCAGTGCCATTACAGAATACGAGCAGTACTTC. Translating gives CSAITEYEQYF.

The V gene is TRBV25-1, the J gene TRBJ2-5; perhaps TRBD2 as D (5 bases). CDR3 length: 16 amino acids. The V and J ends lost 2 bases and 0 bases respectively, with 13 bases between them. Germline CDR1 and CDR2: MGHDK and SYGVNS. The CDR3 loop reads CASSEGRAANQETQYF. CDR3 DNA: TGTGCCAGCAGTGAAGGGCGAGCGGCAAACCAAGAGACCCAGTACTTC.